This TCR beta chain originates from a study of shared clonotypes between healthy human individuals. General study results and limits: Clonotypes shared by all four donors outscored non-shared clonotypes in generation probability.

This clone was seen just once. Its antigen is not known. Clones were read by immunoSEQ multiplex PCR, and TCRdb kept only the in-frame ones, dropping some. The sample carries 2 million to 3 million clones, roughly 93% recorded once. V was clipped by 8 bases and J by 3 bases, with 11 bases between them. Germline V gives CDR1 SGHAT, CDR2 FQNNGV. The CDR3 loop spans 12 amino acids. All participating donors were Caucasian adults from Nashville, Tennessee. This clonotype was sampled from a man younger than 35 in good health. Some clones in this sample may be carry-over from other donors' samples. The sequenced material came from naive CD4+ T cells from PBMCs. Indicated subset: CD45RA+ positively selected. V gene TRBV11-2 combines with J gene TRBJ2-7; D ambiguous. The CDR3 region is CASAVTGYEQYF. For the CDR3, the DNA is TGTGCCAGCGCGGTTACGGGCTACGAGCAGTACTTC.